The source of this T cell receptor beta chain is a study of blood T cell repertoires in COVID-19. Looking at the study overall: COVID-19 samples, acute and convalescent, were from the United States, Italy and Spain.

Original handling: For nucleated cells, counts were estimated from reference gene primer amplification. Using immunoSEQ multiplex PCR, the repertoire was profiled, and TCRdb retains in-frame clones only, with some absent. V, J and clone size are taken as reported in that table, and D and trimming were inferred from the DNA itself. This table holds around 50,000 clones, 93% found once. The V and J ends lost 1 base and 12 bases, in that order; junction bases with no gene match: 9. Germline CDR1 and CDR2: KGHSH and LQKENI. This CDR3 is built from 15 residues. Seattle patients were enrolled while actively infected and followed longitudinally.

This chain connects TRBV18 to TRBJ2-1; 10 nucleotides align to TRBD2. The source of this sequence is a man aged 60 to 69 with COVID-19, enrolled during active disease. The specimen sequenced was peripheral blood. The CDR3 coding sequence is TGTGCCAGCTCACCACTGCAGCGGGAGGGCTCTTGGCAGTTCTTC. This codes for CASSPLQREGSWQFF.